This T cell receptor (beta chain) was identified during a study of CXCR3-negative and CXCR3-positive naive CD8 T cells (dated 2019 in TCRdb). For context, the study as a whole: In total, some 130 million TRB reads were obtained, corresponding to roughly 1.5 +/- 0.3 million reads per library. The TRBV-TRBJ cluster analysis covered naive subsets from roughly 5 donors and memory cells from 3 donors. Diversity and physicochemical repertoire analyses covered around 10 donors pooled from two independent experiments.

For every CD8+ T cell subset, under 350,000 cells were flow-sorted straight into RLT lysis buffer, and each subset was sorted in triplicate. To exclude memory contaminants, naive CD8+ T cells were stringently defined as CD45RO-CCR7+CD27+CD95-. Standard density gradient centrifugation was used to isolate peripheral blood mononuclear cells from buffy coats. Naive CXCR3-negative and CXCR3-positive CD8+ T cells were flow-sorted on a FACSAria III. Total RNA was extracted from sorted cells using an RNeasy Mini Kit. The CDR3 runs 13 amino acids, cysteine and phenylalanine included. The DNA is not on file. CDR1 and CDR2 were assigned from the germline V gene (reference sequence) as MNHEY and SMNVEV. The sequencer listed for this sample is NextSeq 550. The Human TCR Profiling Kit (MiLaboratory) was used to prepare UMI-labeled 5' RACE TRB cDNA libraries. The full amount of extracted RNA was used for cDNA synthesis, and the full amount of resulting cDNA was used for PCR amplification. Libraries were prepared in parallel with an identical number of PCR cycles. Per the authors' processing: About 53,000 +/- 9,400 unique UMI-labeled TRB cDNA molecules per library were extracted with MIGEC and MiXCR, with at least two reads per UMI required. Each library averaged about 38,000 +/- 11,000 functional in-frame TRB CDR3 nucleotide clonotypes without stop codons. After downsampling to 5000 UMI-labeled TRB molecules per sample, diversity metrics such as normalized Shannon-Wiener and Chao1 were calculated in VDJtools. Clonotype-size-weighted physicochemical properties of the central five CDR3 residues (interaction energy, strength, volume and Kidera factor 4) were computed in VDJtools. TCRdb reprocessed the reads and lists each CDR3 protein sequence as a single entry, with no DNA. TCRdb, rather than the study authors, made the V and J calls. The data table for this sample lists approximately 100,000 distinct CDR3 sequences. About 0.35% of the sample goes to the ten largest clones.

Overall results and qualifications from the work: Similar TRBV-TRBJ usage was shown by naive CXCR3-negative and CXCR3-positive cells from the same donor, whereas distinct patterns were shown by memory cells. Both naive subsets had comparably high repertoire diversity, while memory CD8+ T cells had much lower repertoire diversity. Because surface CD5, which is linked to self-reactivity in mice, was comparable between the naive subsets, TCR interaction strength was also inferred from TRB CDR3 physicochemical properties. CXCR3 expression partially decreased after cryopreservation, so most assays used freshly isolated PBMCs. TRB CDR3s from CXCR3-positive naive cells showed higher hydrophobicity (lower Kidera factor 4), lower energy, and higher strength and volume indices than CXCR3-negative naive cells.

As regards this clonotype: Its antigen has not been determined.

The source of this sequence is a human donor in good health. Some clones in this sample may be carry-over from other donors' samples. Sequenced: naive CXCR3+ CD8+ T cells from blood. In light of the paper, this sample's cell subset or site label describes: CD45RO-CCR7+CD27+CD95- naive CD8+ T cells expressing CXCR3 (TNR3+). The sequence links TRBV27 to TRBJ2-7. CDR3 protein: CASSLSSGNEQYF.